The 21 T cell receptor beta chains below come from one sample, sequenced in a study of cytomegalovirus exposure and HLA in healthy donors. Sequencing was performed with immunoSEQ multiplex PCR; in TCRdb, only in-frame clones are kept and a portion is missing. Of roughly 90,000 clones listed, 80% to 95% are singletons. Sequenced input: PBMCs. These receptors all stem from a woman in her twenties or thirties in good health and CMV-seropositive.

The V call is TRBV5-1, the J call TRBJ2-4, with unresolved D. CDR1 is SGHRS, CDR2 YFSETQ, per germline. The V and J ends lost 4 bases and 0 bases respectively, with 14 bases between them. The CDR3 consists of 16 residues. The CDR3 spells CASSEAATIAKNIQYF. CDR3 nucleotides: TGCGCCAGCAGCGAAGCAGCTACTATAGCCAAAAACATTCAGTACTTC.

This chain joins TRBV5-8 and TRBJ2-5, with 10 bases aligning to TRBD2. Per the germline V gene, CDR1 is SGHTS and CDR2 is YDEGEE. Unmatched junction bases numbered 10, after V lost 7 bases and J lost 1 base. This CDR3 has 16 amino acids. CDR3 protein: CASGNPGLASQETQYF. CDR3 DNA: TGTGCCAGCGGGAACCCGGGACTAGCGAGCCAAGAGACCCAGTACTTC.

This chain links TRBV6-5 with TRBJ1-5; TRBD1 matches 7 bases. Germline V gene data show CDR1 as MNHEY and CDR2 as SVGAGI. The CDR3 runs 15 residues. The ends lost 5 bases at V and 2 bases at J; junction bases unmatched: 6. CDR3 DNA sequence: TGTGCCAGCAGTAAGCGACAGGGACGCAATCAGCCCCAGCATTTT. As protein: CASSKRQGRNQPQHF.

The chain combines TRBV15 with TRBJ2-3; D remains ambiguous. Germline V gives CDR1 LNHNV, CDR2 YYDKDF (reference sequence). CDR3 size: 14 residues. Trimming stripped 5 bases from V and 0 bases from J, with 9 bases between. The CDR3 here is CATSARLSTDTQYF. CDR3 DNA: TGTGCCACCAGCGCAAGACTCAGCACAGATACGCAGTATTTT.

This clone has just a few counts. The rearrangement links TRBV9 to TRBJ1-4; D remains ambiguous. Germline V gene data show CDR1 as SGDLS and CDR2 as YYNGEE. The CDR3 totals 13 residues. V lost 0 bases, J lost 7 bases, and 7 bases lay in between. CDR3 DNA: TGTGCCAGCAGCGTAGATGGCAGTGAAAAACTGTTTTTT. Translating gives CASSVDGSEKLFF.

The chain is built from TRBV29-1 and TRBJ1-1; tentative D call: TRBD1 (6 bases). Trimming left V 0 bases short and J 8 bases short, with 10 bases between. CDR1 SQVTM and CDR2 ANQGSEA come from the germline V gene. There are 12 residues in the CDR3. The CDR3 DNA sequence: TGCAGCGTTGAAGACGACGGGACAGAAGCTTTCTTT. Translation: CSVEDDGTEAFF.

V is TRBV6-5 and J is TRBJ1-2; D is unclear. Trimming took off 2 bases at V and 6 bases at J, with 13 bases between the two ends. Germline V lookup: CDR1 MNHEY, CDR2 SVGAGI. The CDR3 runs 14 residues. The CDR3 DNA sequence: TGTGCCAGCAGTTACCCCCCCCGGTTTAATGGCTACACCTTC. Protein sequence: CASSYPPRFNGYTF.

The chain uses TRBV2 and TRBJ2-3; no definite D call. Germline CDR1 and CDR2: SNHLY and FYNNEI. The CDR3 spans 12 residues. V dropped 6 bases and J dropped 3 bases, with 7 bases sitting between them. The CDR3 loop reads CASSLRTDTQYF. CDR3 coding DNA: TGTGCCAGCAGCCTAAGAACAGATACGCAGTATTTT.

To note about this clone: One junction end disagrees with the germline gene, perhaps due to a read error. J is TRBJ1-2 and V is TRBV28, with D tentatively TRBD1 (5 bases). Germline CDR1 is MDHEN and CDR2 is SYDVKM. The CDR3 sequence is 13 residues long. The CDR3 nucleotides are TGTGTCAGCAGCCGGCAACGGGGGTATGGCTACACCTTC. Its translation is CVSSRQRGYGYTF.

The chain carries TRBV13 and TRBJ1-5, with D unresolved. Germline assignment: CDR1 PRHDT and CDR2 FYEKMQ (reference sequence). This CDR3 contains 13 residues. The V end was cut by 5 bases, the J end by 3 bases, with 8 bases between. The CDR3 coding sequence is TGTGCCAGCAGCGCCGGGTTCAATCAGCCCCAGCATTTT. Amino acid sequence: CASSAGFNQPQHF.

V and J are TRBV7-2 and TRBJ1-1; no firm D call. Germline V gene sequence: CDR1 SGHTA, CDR2 FQGNSA. V was trimmed by 1 base and J by 3 bases, leaving 12 bases between them. The CDR3 length is 15 residues. This chain's CDR3 is CASSLEAGRDTEAFF. Written as DNA, the CDR3 is TGTGCCAGCAGCTTAGAGGCGGGGAGGGACACTGAAGCTTTCTTT. The entire variable domain, with the rest obtained from reference TRBV7-2 and TRBJ1-1, is as follows: GAGVSQSPSNKVTEKGKDVELRCDPISGHTALYWYRQSLGQGLEFLIYFQGNSAPDKSGLPSDRFSAERTGGSVSTLTIQRTQQEDSAVYLCASSLEAGRDTEAFFGQGTRLTVV.

This clone appeared a few times. The chain joins TRBV19 to TRBJ1-2; the match to TRBD1 covers 9 bases. This CDR3 is 12 amino acids long. Per germline, CDR1 LNHDA and CDR2 SQIVND (reference sequence). The J segment lost 8 bases and the V segment lost 5 bases, leaving 3 bases of the junction unmatched. The CDR3 sequence is CASSDRGRGYTF. The CDR3 region has the DNA TGTGCCAGTAGTGACAGGGGGAGAGGCTACACCTTC.

The chain links TRBV9 to TRBJ1-3; D might be TRBD1 (5 bases). The germline gives CDR1 SGDLS, CDR2 YYNGEE. Trimming pared 0 bases from V and 3 bases from J, leaving 16 bases between. The CDR3 totals 17 residues. The CDR3 here is CASSVDGWDSIGNTIYF. The CDR3 bases are TGTGCCAGCAGCGTAGATGGATGGGACTCTATTGGAAACACCATATATTTT.

The chain uses TRBV28 and TRBJ1-2; 11 nucleotides match TRBD1. Unmatched junction bases numbered 5, after V lost 4 bases and J lost 4 bases. The CDR3 consists of 15 residues. Germline loops: CDR1 MDHEN, CDR2 SYDVKM. The CDR3 protein is CASSSSGTGGYGYTF. The CDR3 bases are TGTGCCAGCAGTTCTTCCGGGACAGGGGGCTATGGCTACACCTTC.

This rearrangement joins TRBV4-3 to TRBJ2-5, with 8 bases identical to TRBD2. From germline, CDR1 is LGHNA and CDR2 YSLEER. The CDR3 contains 16 residues. V shed 0 bases and J 4 bases; nucleotides not matched to a gene: 7. This CDR3 reads CASSQDFSGRLETQYF. The CDR3 coding sequence is TGCGCCAGCAGCCAAGATTTCAGCGGGAGACTAGAGACCCAGTACTTC.

The chain uses TRBV18 and TRBJ2-7, with D possibly matching TRBD1 (6 bases). V was cut by 4 bases and J by 7 bases, with 11 bases left in between. This CDR3 has 12 amino acids. Germline loops: CDR1 KGHSH, CDR2 LQKENI. The CDR3 loop reads CASSLKGEEQYF. For the CDR3, the DNA is TGTGCCAGCTCACTGAAGGGGGAAGAGCAGTACTTC.

This clone was counted a single time. The chain carries TRBV28 and TRBJ1-4, with no clear D. Germline V gene data show CDR1 as MDHEN and CDR2 as SYDVKM. Trimming took off 2 bases at V and 8 bases at J, with 9 bases between the two ends. The CDR3 length is 13 residues. CDR3 sequence reads: CASSLPPLEKLFF. The CDR3 DNA follows: TGTGCCAGCAGTTTACCCCCTCTGGAAAAACTGTTTTTT.

The J gene is TRBJ2-7, the V gene TRBV28; no reliable D call. The germline CDR1 and CDR2 sequences are MDHEN and SYDVKM. CDR3 size: 12 residues. V was cut by 5 bases and J by 7 bases, with 12 bases left in between. The CDR3 here is CASSLIAREQYF. The CDR3 coding sequence is TGTGCCAGCAGTCTGATCGCGAGGGAGCAGTACTTC.

The CDR3 DNA reads TGCGCCAGCATTGGCGGGGGTAGACCCGGCACAGATACGCAGTATTTT. This encodes CASIGGGRPGTDTQYF. The rearrangement joins TRBV10-1 to TRBJ2-3; 7 bases are shared with TRBD2. Germline V lookup: CDR1 WNHNN, CDR2 SYGVQD (reference sequence). The CDR3 contains 16 residues. Unmatched junction bases numbered 11, after V lost 7 bases and J lost 1 base.

This chain uses TRBV6-1 with TRBJ2-1; TRBD2 might be the D (6 bases). Trimming pared 0 bases from V and 9 bases from J, leaving 9 bases between. The CDR3 loop spans 13 amino acids. CDR1 is MNHNS and CDR2 is SASEGT in the germline V gene. The CDR3 is CASSEAGGFEQFF. The CDR3 nucleotides are TGTGCCAGCAGTGAAGCGGGGGGATTTGAGCAGTTCTTC.

The chain is built from TRBV28 and TRBJ1-1; D remains ambiguous. The CDR3 consists of 15 residues. Trimming cost V 1 base and J 3 bases, with 12 bases left between them. Germline CDR1 is MDHEN and CDR2 is SYDVKM. The CDR3 DNA is TGTGCCAGCAGTTTATTGGACTCCCGGGACACTGAAGCTTTCTTT. It specifies CASSLLDSRDTEAFF.